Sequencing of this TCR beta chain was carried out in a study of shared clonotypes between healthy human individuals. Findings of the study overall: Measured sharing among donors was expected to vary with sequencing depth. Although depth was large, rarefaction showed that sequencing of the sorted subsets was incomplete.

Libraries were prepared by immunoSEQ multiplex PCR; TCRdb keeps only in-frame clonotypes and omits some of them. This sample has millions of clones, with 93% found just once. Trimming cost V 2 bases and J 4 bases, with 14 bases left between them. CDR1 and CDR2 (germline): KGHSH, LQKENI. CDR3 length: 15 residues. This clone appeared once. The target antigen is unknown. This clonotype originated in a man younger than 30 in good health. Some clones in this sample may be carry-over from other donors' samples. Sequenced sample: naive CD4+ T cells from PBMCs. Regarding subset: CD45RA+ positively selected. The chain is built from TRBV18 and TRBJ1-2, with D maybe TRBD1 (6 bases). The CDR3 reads CASSPYGDTGYGYTF. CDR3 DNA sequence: TGTGCCAGCTCACCATATGGGGACACCGGCTATGGCTACACCTTC. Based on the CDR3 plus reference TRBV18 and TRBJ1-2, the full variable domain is NAGVMQNPRHLVRRRGQEARLRCSPMKGHSHVYWYRQLPEEGLKFMVYLQKENIIDESGMPKERFSAEFPKEGPSILRIQQVVRGDSAAYFCASSPYGDTGYGYTFGSGTRLTVV.